The clone carrying this TCR beta chain was detected a few times. Participants were placed into cohorts based on the clinical history they reported. Data came from immunoSEQ multiplex PCR; TCRdb stores just in-frame clones and leaves some out. In the table there are some 270,000 clones, 91% of which are singletons. This specimen belongs to a study of blood T cell repertoires in COVID-19. For the study at large: Sites across the United States, Italy and Spain contributed samples from acute and convalescent COVID-19.

Germline CDR1 is MGHDK and CDR2 is SYGVNS. The V end lost 2 bases, the J end lost 5 bases, and 7 bases lay between the germline ends. This CDR3 comprises 13 residues. The receptor comes from a man aged 40-49 years who had been exposed to COVID-19. The sample was PBMCs or T cells enriched from blood (not recorded which). V is TRBV25-1 and J is TRBJ1-5; D remains ambiguous. The DNA of the CDR3 is TGTGCCAGCAGTGAAGCGACATATCAGCCCCAGCATTTT. Residues: CASSEATYQPQHF.